This T cell receptor (beta chain) came from a study of blood T cell repertoires in COVID-19. Whole-study context: PBMCs, B-cell-depleted T cells, or T cells were the source of the cDNA or gDNA that made up the material.

This clone occurred a few times. V was clipped by 3 bases and J by 4 bases, with 17 bases between them. The CDR3 is made up of 16 amino acids. CDR1 SGHTA and CDR2 FQGNSA come from the germline V gene. Original processing notes: By means of reference gene primer amplification, nucleated cell counts were estimated. Sequenced by immunoSEQ multiplex PCR; TCRdb stores in-frame clones only, minus some. Clone size and V and J calls were adopted from that table, with D and trimming inferred from the DNA. Of about 30,000 clones in the sample, under 80% were seen once. The sample consisted of peripheral blood. This sequence originates from a woman in her 70s with active or convalescent COVID-19. This chain uses TRBV7-2 with TRBJ2-3; perhaps TRBD2 as D (5 bases). The CDR3 DNA is TGTGCCAGCAGCTTGGGAGCCCCCCGTGGCGCAGATACGCAGTATTTT. Protein: CASSLGAPRGADTQYF.